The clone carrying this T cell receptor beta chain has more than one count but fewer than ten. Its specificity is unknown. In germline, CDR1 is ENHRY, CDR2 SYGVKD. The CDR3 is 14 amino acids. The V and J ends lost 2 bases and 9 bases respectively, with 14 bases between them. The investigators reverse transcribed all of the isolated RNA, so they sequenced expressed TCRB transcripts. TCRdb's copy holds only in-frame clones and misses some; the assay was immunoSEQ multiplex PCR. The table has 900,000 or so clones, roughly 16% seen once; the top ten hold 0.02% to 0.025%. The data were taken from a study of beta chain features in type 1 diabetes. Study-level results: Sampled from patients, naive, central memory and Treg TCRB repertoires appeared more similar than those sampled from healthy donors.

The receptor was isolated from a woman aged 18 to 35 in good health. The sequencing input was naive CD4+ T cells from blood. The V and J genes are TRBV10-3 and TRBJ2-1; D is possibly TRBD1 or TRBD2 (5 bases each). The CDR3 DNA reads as TGTGCCATCAGTGAGCGGGACGAGGATCGTGAGCAGTTCTTC. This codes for CAISERDEDREQFF.